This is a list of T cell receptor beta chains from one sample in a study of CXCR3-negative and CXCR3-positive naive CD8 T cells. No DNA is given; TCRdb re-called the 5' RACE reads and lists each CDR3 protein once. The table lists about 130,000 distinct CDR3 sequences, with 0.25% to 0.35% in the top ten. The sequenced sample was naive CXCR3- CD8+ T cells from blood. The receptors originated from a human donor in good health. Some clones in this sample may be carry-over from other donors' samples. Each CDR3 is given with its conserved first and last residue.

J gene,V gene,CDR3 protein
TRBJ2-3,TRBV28,CARTCRPPETSGGALGTDTQYF
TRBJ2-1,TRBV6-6,CASSPLQGRSNEQFF
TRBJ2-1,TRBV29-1,CSVDSGGRVYNEQFF
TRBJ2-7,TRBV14,CASSQVTGSYEQYF
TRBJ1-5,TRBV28,CASRPTGWWSQPQHF
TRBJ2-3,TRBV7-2,CASSSLGGGVDTQYF
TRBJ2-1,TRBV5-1,CASSRLVAGGVDEQFF
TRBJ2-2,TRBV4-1,CASSQVQGPNTGELFF
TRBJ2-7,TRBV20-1,CSARGLADSYEQYF
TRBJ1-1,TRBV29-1,CSVEIMNTEAFF
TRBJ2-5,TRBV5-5,CASSTLTSGEETQYF
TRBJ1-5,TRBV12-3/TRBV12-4,CASSFEGPNQPQHF
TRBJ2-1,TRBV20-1,CSARPLAQSYNEQFF
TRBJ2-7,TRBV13,CASSPSDREYEQYF
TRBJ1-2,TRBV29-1,CSVGEGQGEGYTF
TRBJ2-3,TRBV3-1,CASSHSNSATDTQYF
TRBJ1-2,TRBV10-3,CAISESNGGQDYGYTF
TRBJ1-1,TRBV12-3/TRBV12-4,CASSLYMTGMNTEAFF
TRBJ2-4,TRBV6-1,CASSVPPDRAKNIQYF
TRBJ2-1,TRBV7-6,CASSLVFSDNEQFF
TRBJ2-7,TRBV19,CASKSGESSSYEQYF
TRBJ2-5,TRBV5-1,CASSYGLAGAQETQYF
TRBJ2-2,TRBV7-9,CASSLGTSGFAGELFF
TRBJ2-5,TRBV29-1,CSVDQDGAQETQYF
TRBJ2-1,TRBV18,CASSPEKRPSSYNEQFF
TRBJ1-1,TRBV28,CASGDRGFTEAFF
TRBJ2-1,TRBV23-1,CASSRDWSYNEQFF
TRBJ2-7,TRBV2,CASTEDGTGGGRQYF
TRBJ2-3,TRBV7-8,CASSLGSVAGSTDTQYF
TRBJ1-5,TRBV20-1,CSARAPKGISNQPQHF
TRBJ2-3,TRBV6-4,CASSGGGATDTQYF
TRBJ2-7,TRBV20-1,CSARPVTGIYEQYF
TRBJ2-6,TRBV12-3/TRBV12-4,CASRGKWGEAGANVLTF
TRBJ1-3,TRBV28,CAAGGGSSGNTIYF
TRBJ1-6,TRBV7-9,CASSFPDIYNSPLHF
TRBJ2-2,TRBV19,CASRLGNTGELFF
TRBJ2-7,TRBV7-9,CASSLIKYEQYF
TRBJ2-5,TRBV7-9,CASSPRTETQYF
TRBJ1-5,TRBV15,CATSRPDPENQPQHF
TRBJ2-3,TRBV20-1,CSAPSLTKTSTDTQYF
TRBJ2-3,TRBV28,CASSFAFRGNTDTQYF
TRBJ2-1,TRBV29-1,CSVEPALGYNEQFF
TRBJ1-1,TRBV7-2,CASSPKGGESGRDTEAFF
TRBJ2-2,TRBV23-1,CASSSSGTGVTGELFF
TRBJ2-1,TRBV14,CASSRFLGGSHNEQFF
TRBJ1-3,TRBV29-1,CGGDTGNTIYF
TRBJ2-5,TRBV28,CASSFLGPAGGGETQYF
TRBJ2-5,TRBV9,CASSVAGGRGETQYF